The 32 T cell receptor beta chains given below trace back to one sample, sequenced in a study of identical twins. MiXCR was run by TCRdb on the 5' RACE reads, yielding one entry per CDR3 protein. The table includes fewer than 500,000 distinct CDR3 sequences, roughly 26% detected once. These data were also filed under a second study, of T cells expressing NK-cell markers.

Sequenced sample: CD4+ T cells sorted from blood. The origin of the receptors is a woman aged 18 to 35 in good health.

This clonotype was counted a few times. The V and J genes are TRBV5-1 and TRBJ2-7; weak D call: TRBD2 (5 bases). The V gene lost 0 bases and the J gene lost 5 bases, with 12 bases spanning the gap. The CDR3 consists of 14 residues. Germline V gene lookup returns CDR1 SGHRS and CDR2 YFSETQ. CDR3 nucleotides: TGCGCCAGCAGCTTGGGTTTCGGGGAAAACGAGCAGTACTTC. Protein sequence: CASSLGFGENEQYF.

This clonotype was observed many times. For the CDR3, the DNA is TGCGCCAGCAGCCCCCGACGTGGAGATACGCAGTATTTT. It codes for CASSPRRGDTQYF. The chain couples TRBV5-1 to TRBJ2-3; the D is unclear. CDR3 length: 13 amino acids. CDR1 and CDR2 from the germline V gene are SGHRS and YFSETQ. Trimming pared 4 bases from V and 5 bases from J, leaving 11 bases between.

The chain recombines TRBV20-1 with TRBJ2-1; 9 nucleotides align to TRBD2. Germline V lookup: CDR1 DFQATT, CDR2 SNEGSKA (reference sequence). Trimming took 2 bases from V and 0 from J; bases not matched to a gene: 5. The CDR3 has 16 amino acids. This CDR3 is CSARSPSGDSYNEQFF. In nucleotides, the CDR3 is TGCAGTGCTAGATCTCCTAGCGGGGACTCCTACAATGAGCAGTTCTTC.

About this clonotype: At one of its ends the junction is not consistent with the germline gene, which may arise from a read error. CDR3 nucleotides: TGTGCCAGCAGCCGGGGACCGTTTAGCGATCAGCCCCAGCATTTT. This sequence encodes CASSRGPFSDQPQHF. V is TRBV3-1 and J is TRBJ1-5, with a weak D call TRBD1 (5 bases). Germline V gives CDR1 LGHDT, CDR2 YNNKEL (reference sequence). This CDR3 spans 15 amino acids.

The rearrangement uses TRBV27 and TRBJ2-2; D gene unclear. The CDR3 has 15 amino acids. Germline lookup yields CDR1 MNHEY and CDR2 SMNVEV (reference sequence). The V and J ends lost 0 bases and 5 bases respectively, with 10 bases between them. For the CDR3, the DNA is TGTGCCAGCAGTTTATCGATTGGCGCTACCGGGGAGCTGTTTTTT. This gives the protein CASSLSIGATGELFF.

This clonotype was detected only a few times. This chain joins TRBV25-1 and TRBJ1-6; D perhaps matches TRBD1 (6 bases). The CDR3 runs 13 residues. V lost 6 bases, J lost 4 bases, and 7 bases lay in between. Germline V CDR1 and CDR2: MGHDK, SYGVNS. The CDR3 is CASRDRYNSPLHF. The CDR3 bases are TGTGCCAGCAGAGACAGGTATAATTCACCCCTCCACTTT.

In regard to this clonotype: No conserved phenylalanine or tryptophan ends this CDR3, so it is likely a read error. This rearrangement joins TRBV10-2 to TRBJ2-1; D is unresolved. The CDR3 loop spans 13 amino acids. V was trimmed by 4 bases and J by 3 bases, leaving 7 bases between them. CDR1 and CDR2 from the germline V gene are WSHSY and SAAADI. The CDR3 DNA follows: TGCGCCAGCAGTGCTCCCTACTACAATGAGCAGTTCCTC. Translated, it gives CASSAPYYNEQFL.

The genes are TRBV7-6 and TRBJ2-7; 9 bases fit TRBD1. Germline values: CDR1 SGHVS, CDR2 FNYEAQ. J was trimmed by 3 bases and V by 0 bases; bases with no gene match: 6. The CDR3 has 16 amino acids. The CDR3 reads CASSLADRGGYYEQYF. The CDR3 DNA follows: TGTGCCAGCAGCTTAGCAGACAGGGGGGGATACTACGAGCAGTACTTC.

V and J are TRBV10-3 and TRBJ2-3; D possibly corresponds to TRBD2 (6 bases). The CDR3 loop spans 15 amino acids. Germline V gene lookup returns CDR1 ENHRY and CDR2 SYGVKD. The V gene lost 4 bases and the J gene lost 4 bases, with 15 bases spanning the gap. This chain's CDR3 is CAISVAQGGSDTQYF. DNA for the CDR3: TGTGCCATCAGTGTTGCTCAGGGAGGATCAGATACGCAGTATTTT.

The chain joins TRBV6-2 or TRBV6-3 to TRBJ2-1; 10 bases align to TRBD2. The CDR3 spans 14 residues. Germline CDR1 MNHEY, CDR2 SVGEGT. Trimming took 5 bases from V and 9 from J; bases not matched to a gene: 7. CDR3 nucleotide sequence: TGTGCCAGCAGTCCTAGCGGGAGTATCGGTGAGCAGTTCTTC. Its protein product is CASSPSGSIGEQFF.

This clonotype was detected only a few times. The chain recombines TRBV7-2 with TRBJ2-1; 11 nucleotides align to TRBD1. This CDR3 has 17 residues. After removal of 3 bases from V and 3 bases from J, the junction contained 7 bases not matched to a gene. The germline V gene has CDR1 SGHTA and CDR2 FQGNSA. This CDR3 is CASSLGLGTGGYNEQFF. The CDR3, as DNA: TGTGCCAGCAGCTTGGGGCTTGGGACAGGGGGCTACAATGAGCAGTTCTTC.

This clonotype was observed a handful of times. The chain has TRBV20-1 and TRBJ2-7; 10 positions match TRBD2. This CDR3 is built from 14 residues. Germline V gene sequence: CDR1 DFQATT, CDR2 SNEGSKA (reference sequence). Losses at the gene ends were 7 bases for V and 6 bases for J; bases not matched to a gene: 12. The CDR3 protein is CSVIAAGGPAEQYF. CDR3 in DNA: TGCAGTGTCATAGCAGCGGGAGGGCCCGCCGAGCAGTACTTC.

This clonotype was recorded a few times. V gene TRBV24-1 combines with J gene TRBJ2-2; 11 bases map to TRBD1. V lost 1 base to trimming and J lost 4 bases; unmatched junction nucleotides: 4. Germline-derived CDR1 and CDR2 are KGHDR and SFDVKD. The CDR3 has 17 amino acids. The DNA for the CDR3 is TGTGCCACCAGTGATTTTAAGGGGACAGGGGGCACCGGGGAGCTGTTTTTT. This codes for CATSDFKGTGGTGELFF.

This clonotype came up a few times. CDR3 amino acids: CASSLDGRWRQDEQFF. CDR3 DNA sequence: TGTGCCAGCAGCTTAGACGGAAGGTGGAGACAAGATGAGCAGTTCTTC. The rearrangement joins TRBV7-2 to TRBJ2-1; D unclear. This CDR3 spans 16 amino acids. Looked up from germline, CDR1 is SGHTA and CDR2 is FQGNSA. V was trimmed by 1 base and J by 8 bases, leaving 18 bases between them.

V and J are TRBV7-9 and TRBJ2-2; weak D call: TRBD2 (5 bases). V gave up 5 bases and J gave up 6 bases, with 19 bases separating them. Germline V lookup: CDR1 SEHNR, CDR2 FQNEAQ (reference sequence). The CDR3 spans 16 residues. The chain's CDR3 is CASSPSGAAGAGELFF. In DNA form, the CDR3 reads TGTGCCAGCAGCCCAAGCGGAGCGGCGGGTGCCGGGGAGCTGTTTTTT.

The V call is TRBV20-1, the J call TRBJ2-5, with D perhaps matching TRBD1 or TRBD2 (6 bases each). Deletions cut 6 bases from V and 1 base from J, with 15 bases between. The CDR3 runs 14 residues. Germline CDR1 is DFQATT and CDR2 is SNEGSKA (reference sequence). Here the CDR3 reads CSAMRGASQETQYF. The CDR3 DNA sequence: TGCAGTGCCATGAGGGGGGCATCCCAAGAGACCCAGTACTTC.

The chain joins TRBV27 to TRBJ1-1; D gene unclear. V was trimmed by 3 bases and J by 6 bases, leaving 11 bases between them. The CDR3 runs to 13 residues. Germline V CDR1 and CDR2: MNHEY, SMNVEV (reference sequence). The CDR3 DNA sequence: TGTGCCAGCAGTTTTTGGGCGAGAGCTGAAGCTTTCTTT. It codes for CASSFWARAEAFF.

The chain has TRBV9 and TRBJ2-1; 8 bases align to TRBD1. The germline gives CDR1 SGDLS, CDR2 YYNGEE. V shed 8 bases and J 8 bases; nucleotides not matched to a gene: 9. The CDR3 is 13 residues long. CDR3 nucleotides: TGTGCCAGAAACTACAGGGGGTTGGATGAGCAGTTCTTC. This sequence encodes CARNYRGLDEQFF.

This clonotype was picked up a small number of times. The chain is built from TRBV5-1 and TRBJ2-7, with D perhaps matching TRBD1 (5 bases). The CDR3 is made up of 15 amino acids. Trimming shortened V by 1 base and J by 2 bases, and 13 bases separated the two germline ends. Germline V gene data show CDR1 as SGHRS and CDR2 as YFSETQ. The CDR3 here is CASSLQPGNPYEQYF. CDR3 DNA sequence: TGCGCCAGCAGCTTGCAACCAGGGAACCCCTACGAGCAGTACTTC.

This clonotype has only a few counts. The chain is built from TRBV5-5 and TRBJ2-7; D tentatively fits TRBD1 or TRBD2 (5 bases each). This CDR3 is 13 amino acids long. Germline V gene lookup returns CDR1 SGHKS and CDR2 YYEKEE (reference sequence). The V end lost 3 bases, the J end lost 5 bases, and 12 bases lay between the germline ends. In nucleotides, the CDR3 is TGTGCCAGCAGCTGGACCGGGACGGACGAGCAGTACTTC. Amino acids: CASSWTGTDEQYF.

The chain recombines TRBV12-3 or TRBV12-4 with TRBJ2-7, with TRBD1 matching 9 bases. CDR3 length equals 14 residues. The junction had 4 bases not matched to a gene; V was cut back by 3 bases and J by 4 bases. CDR3 amino acids: CASSLGTGWYEQYF. The CDR3 bases are TGTGCCAGCAGTTTGGGGACAGGGTGGTACGAGCAGTACTTC.

This chain links TRBV10-3 with TRBJ1-3; a possible D gene is TRBD1 (5 bases). The CDR3 runs to 16 residues. Deletions cut 4 bases from V and 2 bases from J, with 15 bases between. Germline V CDR1 and CDR2: ENHRY, SYGVKD. CDR3 bases: TGTGCCATCAGTGTTACCGGGGGAGGGCCTGGAAACACCATATATTTT. Translating it yields CAISVTGGGPGNTIYF.

This clonotype has just a few counts. CDR3 sequence (DNA): TGTGCCAGCAGCAAGGACGACAGCGGGAAGCACTACAATGAGCAGTTCTTC. Amino acid sequence: CASSKDDSGKHYNEQFF. This chain uses TRBV21-1 with TRBJ2-1; TRBD2, the D gene given by the table, was not confirmed from the DNA. TRBV21-1 is reported as a pseudogene. The CDR3 spans 17 residues.

This clonotype was counted only a few times. V and J are TRBV12-5 and TRBJ2-1, with 13 bases lining up with TRBD2. Germline assignment: CDR1 LGHNT and CDR2 FRNRAP. With V trimmed by 5 bases and J by 1 base, 5 bases remained unmatched. This CDR3 is 17 amino acids long. The DNA of the CDR3 is TGTGCTAGTGGTCTCGGGACTAGCGGGGCATCCTACAATGAGCAGTTCTTC. It codes for CASGLGTSGASYNEQFF. Full variable domain (outside the CDR3, taken from reference TRBV12-5 and TRBJ2-1): DARVTQTPRHKVTEMGQEVTMRCQPILGHNTVFWYRQTMMQGLELLAYFRNRAPLDDSGMPKDRFSAEMPDATLATLKIQPSEPRDSAVYFCASGLGTSGASYNEQFFGPGTRLTVL.

Concerning this clonotype itself: A single base separates this from a much larger clone, so it may be a read error. This chain links TRBV7-3 with TRBJ2-6; D ambiguous. This CDR3 has 15 amino acids. From germline, CDR1 is SGHTA and CDR2 FQGTGA. The DNA for the CDR3 is TGTACCAGCAGCTTACCGTCCTCTGGGGCCAACGTCCTGACTTTC. Translated: CTSSLPSSGANVLTF.

This clonotype showed up just a few times. The V gene is TRBV10-3, the J gene TRBJ2-3; tentatively, D is TRBD2 (6 bases). This CDR3 contains 15 residues. Between the trimmed V and J ends, which lost 5 bases and 1 base, there was a span of 13 bases. Germline loops: CDR1 ENHRY, CDR2 SYGVKD. CDR3 in amino acids: CAISPSSGGTDTQYF. The CDR3, as DNA: TGTGCCATCAGTCCTTCTTCGGGGGGCACAGATACGCAGTATTTT.

The chain uses TRBV7-8 and TRBJ2-1; D call uncertain. The CDR3 extends over 16 amino acids. Trimming shortened V by 2 bases and J by 4 bases, and 15 bases separated the two germline ends. The V gene's germline CDR1 is SGHVS and CDR2 FQNEAQ. Here the CDR3 reads CASSLLDPPGYNEQFF. The CDR3 DNA follows: TGTGCCAGCAGCTTATTGGACCCCCCCGGTTACAATGAGCAGTTCTTC. Full variable domain (remainder filled in from reference TRBV7-8 and TRBJ2-1): GAGVSQSPRYKVAKRGQDVALRCDPISGHVSLFWYQQALGQGPEFLTYFQNEAQLDKSGLPSDRFFAERPEGSVSTLKIQRTQQEDSAVYLCASSLLDPPGYNEQFFGPGTRLTVL.

The rearrangement joins TRBV6-5 to TRBJ2-4; 8 nucleotides agree with TRBD2. This CDR3 contains 15 residues. The germline V gene has CDR1 MNHEY and CDR2 SVGAGI. Germline trimming cut 0 bases from V and 7 bases from J; bases unmatched to any gene: 5. CDR3 sequence reads: CASSYSTGGPNIQYF. CDR3 nucleotides: TGTGCCAGCAGTTACTCGACGGGAGGGCCGAACATTCAGTACTTC.

The chain recombines TRBV10-1 with TRBJ2-7, with unresolved D. The CDR3 covers 11 residues. V was pared by 7 bases and J by 3 bases, with 7 bases between. Germline CDR1 and CDR2: WNHNN and SYGVQD (reference sequence). The CDR3, as DNA: TGCGCCAGCAACATTCTCTACGAGCAGTACTTC. Translated: CASNILYEQYF.

The V call is TRBV20-1, the J call TRBJ2-1; maybe TRBD2 (6 bases). This CDR3 is 13 amino acids long. Trimming cost V 3 bases and J 2 bases, with 8 bases left between them. Germline V CDR1 and CDR2: DFQATT, SNEGSKA (reference sequence). The CDR3 DNA reads as TGCAGTGCTAGGACTAGGACCTACAATGAGCAGTTCTTC. Translation: CSARTRTYNEQFF.

The rearrangement uses TRBV20-1 and TRBJ2-1, with TRBD2 identical over 12 bases. Germline V lookup: CDR1 DFQATT, CDR2 SNEGSKA (reference sequence). The V and J ends lost 4 bases and 9 bases, in that order; junction bases with no gene match: 4. The CDR3 loop spans 13 amino acids. For the CDR3, the DNA is TGCAGTGCTACGACTAGCGGGAGAGGTGAGCAGTTCTTC. This codes for CSATTSGRGEQFF.

This chain joins TRBV5-1 and TRBJ2-5; maybe TRBD1 (7 bases). This CDR3 comprises 15 residues. In germline, CDR1 is SGHRS, CDR2 YFSETQ. V gave up 1 base and J gave up 4 bases, with 14 bases separating them. The chain's CDR3 is CASSLSQGGGETQYF. As DNA, the CDR3 is TGCGCCAGCAGCTTGAGTCAGGGGGGCGGAGAGACCCAGTACTTC.